The T cell receptor beta chain under discussion was sequenced for a study of shared clonotypes between healthy human individuals. Study-wide results and limits: Estimated richness was generally greater in naive than memory subsets.

A word on this clone: What it recognizes is unknown.

This CDR3 has 12 amino acids. Germline CDR1 and CDR2: GTSNPN and SVGIG (reference sequence). With V trimmed by 5 bases and J by 4 bases, 3 bases remained unmatched. Sequencing was performed with immunoSEQ multiplex PCR; in TCRdb, only in-frame clones are kept and a portion is missing. Of under 550,000 clones listed, 90% to 97% were seen once; the top ten hold about 0.064%. The sample consisted of naive CD4+ T cells sorted from blood. Subset meaning: CD45RA+ positively selected. This receptor was obtained from a woman younger than 45 in good health. The chain is built from TRBV30 and TRBJ2-7; TRBD1 agrees at 9 bases. CDR3 loop: CAWGTGWYEQYF. CDR3 sequence (DNA): TGTGCCTGGGGGACAGGGTGGTACGAGCAGTACTTC.